The clone carrying this T cell receptor (beta chain) was recorded many times. The record originates from a study of blood T cells in healthy people across ages. The CDR3 is made up of 16 amino acids. Trimming removed 3 bases from V and 2 bases from J; junction bases left unmatched: 4. Germline CDR1 is MNHNS and CDR2 is SASEGT. A sample-barcoded 5' primer and a J-beta primer mix were used in a second PCR of roughly 7 to 12 cycles. TCRdb analysed the 5' RACE reads with MiXCR anew, one entry per CDR3 protein. Here the sample spans 1.5 million to 1.9 million distinct CDR3 sequences, approximately 42% being singletons.

The chain employs TRBV6-1 and TRBJ2-3; 11 positions match TRBD2. This receptor was obtained from a woman aged 18 to 35 in good health. Sequences were obtained from blood. Written as DNA, the CDR3 is TGTGCCAGCAGTGAGATTAGCGGGGGGGCCACAGATACGCAGTATTTT. Its protein product is CASSEISGGATDTQYF.